This TCR beta chain was sequenced in a study of blood T cell repertoires in COVID-19. The CDR3 sequence is 17 residues long. Germline lookup yields CDR1 KGHSH and CDR2 LQKENI. J lost 3 bases, V lost 3 bases, and 8 bases had no gene match. Clones were sequenced by immunoSEQ multiplex PCR, and TCRdb holds only the in-frame ones, with some missing. Among approximately 44,000 clones listed, roughly 79% were seen once. This TCR was recovered from an elderly woman with acute or convalescent COVID-19. This rearrangement joins TRBV18 to TRBJ2-2, with 9 nucleotides matching TRBD2. Sequenced sample: peripheral blood. The CDR3, as DNA: TGTGCCAGCTCACCCGCCAGGCGGGGGGGAGACACCGGGGAGCTGTTTTTT. Translating it yields CASSPARRGGDTGELFF.